This T cell receptor beta chain was recovered during a study of cytomegalovirus exposure and HLA in healthy donors. The PCR used 60 Vbeta and 13 Jbeta primers. Profiling relied on immunoSEQ multiplex PCR, and the TCRdb table lists in-frame clones only, not all of them. In the table there are 240,000 or so clones, around 80% of which are singletons. Sequencing was performed on PBMCs. The receptor was isolated from a woman aged 60-70 years in good health and CMV-seropositive.

This CDR3 is CASSGDGNTIYF. The CDR3 bases are TGTGCCAGCAGCGGAGATGGAAACACCATATATTTT. The chain joins TRBV5-4 to TRBJ1-3; no reliable D call. CDR1 is SGHNT and CDR2 is YYREEE in the germline V gene (reference sequence). The ends were cut back, 4 bases at V and 3 bases at J, with 5 bases in the middle. This CDR3 has 12 residues.